These 20 T cell receptor beta chains were all obtained from the same sample, sequenced in a study of T cell repertoires in cytomegalovirus infection. TCRdb used MiXCR to reprocess the reads, holding one entry per CDR3 protein. The table shows around 450,000 distinct CDR3 sequences, with about 10% occurring only once. The sample comprised PBMCs. These receptors were taken from a human donor in good health (CMV status not recorded). Some clones in this sample may be carry-over from other donors' samples.

This clonotype came up a few times. V gene TRBV3-1 combines with J gene TRBJ2-3; no clear D. Germline-derived CDR1 and CDR2 are LGHDT and YNNKEL (reference sequence). Trimming pared 2 bases from V and 4 bases from J, leaving 10 bases between. This CDR3 has 14 residues. The CDR3: CASSQFGLPDTQYF. The CDR3 bases are TGTGCCAGCAGCCAATTTGGGCTTCCAGATACGCAGTATTTT.

This clonotype was seen many times. This chain joins TRBV6-6 and TRBJ2-3; the D gene could be TRBD1 or TRBD2 (5 bases each). Germline CDR1 is MNHNY and CDR2 is SVGAGI (reference sequence). The CDR3 spans 16 residues. V was pared by 0 bases and J by 6 bases, with 16 bases between. In DNA form, the CDR3 reads TGTGCCAGCAGTTACTCCGGGATGGGACGGGCTGATACGCAGTATTTT. Its protein product is CASSYSGMGRADTQYF.

This clonotype has at least ten counts. V and J are TRBV5-4 and TRBJ2-7; D is possibly TRBD2 (6 bases). V gave up 5 bases and J gave up 7 bases, with 28 bases separating them. In germline, CDR1 is SGHNT, CDR2 YYREEE (reference sequence). CDR3 length equals 17 residues. In nucleotides, the CDR3 is TGTGCCAGCAGTTCCGATGGAGGGTATAGGGGCGCGTGGGAGCAGTACTTC. Amino acid sequence: CASSSDGGYRGAWEQYF.

This clonotype was counted only a few times. The chain employs TRBV4-1 and TRBJ2-6, with D unclear. CDR3 length: 13 amino acids. Germline V lookup: CDR1 MGHRA, CDR2 YSYEKL. Trimming removed 9 bases from V and 0 bases from J, with 6 bases in between. As DNA, the CDR3 is TGCGCCAGGGATCTCTCTGGGGCCAACGTCCTGACTTTC. This codes for CARDLSGANVLTF.

This clonotype was seen repeatedly, ten times or more. This chain uses TRBV7-2 with TRBJ1-2; TRBD1 matches at 12 bases. Germline loops: CDR1 SGHTA, CDR2 FQGNSA. CDR3 length: 16 residues. Losses at the gene ends were 2 bases for V and 7 bases for J; bases not matched to a gene: 8. CDR3 residues: CASSLKEGGQGAGYTF. As DNA, the CDR3 is TGTGCCAGCAGCTTAAAAGAGGGGGGACAGGGGGCTGGCTACACCTTC.

Only a few counts were recorded for this clonotype. This chain joins TRBV30 and TRBJ2-5; 7 nucleotides line up with TRBD2. The germline gives CDR1 GTSNPN, CDR2 SVGIG (reference sequence). Unmatched junction bases numbered 7, after V lost 2 bases and J lost 1 base. The CDR3 is 15 residues long. CDR3 protein: CAWSLGGVGQETQYF. The CDR3 DNA follows: TGTGCCTGGAGTCTGGGAGGGGTCGGCCAAGAGACCCAGTACTTC.

This clonotype was detected a few times. J is TRBJ2-5 and V is TRBV20-1; TRBD2 aligns across 8 bases. V gave up 7 bases and J gave up 1 base; unmatched junction bases: 8. CDR3 length: 14 amino acids. Germline CDR1 is DFQATT and CDR2 is SNEGSKA (reference sequence). The CDR3 loop is CSGTGGTRQETQYF. The DNA of the CDR3 is TGCAGTGGAACGGGAGGGACACGCCAAGAGACCCAGTACTTC.

This clonotype was recorded a few times. The CDR3 loop reads CSVETGTGRFYEQYF. CDR3 DNA sequence: TGCAGCGTCGAAACCGGGACAGGGCGATTCTACGAGCAGTACTTC. The chain carries TRBV29-1 and TRBJ2-7; 9 bases fit TRBD1. J was trimmed by 3 bases and V by 6 bases; bases with no gene match: 12. Germline values: CDR1 SQVTM, CDR2 ANQGSEA. The length of the CDR3 is 15 residues.

This chain connects TRBV12-3 or TRBV12-4 to TRBJ1-1; D not resolved. The CDR3 has 14 residues. The V gene lost 6 bases and the J gene lost 1 base, with 12 bases spanning the gap. In DNA, the CDR3 is TGTGCCAGCAGAATGTGGATGGGGAACACTGAAGCTTTCTTT. Its translation is CASRMWMGNTEAFF.

This clonotype was counted ten times or more. The rearrangement joins TRBV7-3 to TRBJ2-1, with 14 bases matching TRBD2. Germline V gene sequence: CDR1 SGHTA, CDR2 FQGTGA. The trim removed 4 bases at V and 4 bases at J, leaving 6 bases unmatched. CDR3 size: 17 residues. CDR3 coding DNA: TGTGCCAGCAGCTCCACCGGGACTAGCGGGGGTTACAATGAGCAGTTCTTC. It encodes CASSSTGTSGGYNEQFF.

This clonotype has at least ten counts. V is TRBV6-1 and J is TRBJ1-3, with D unclear. Deletions cut 3 bases from V and 0 bases from J, with 3 bases between. This CDR3 spans 13 amino acids. Looked up from germline, CDR1 is MNHNS and CDR2 is SASEGT. In nucleotides, the CDR3 is TGTGCCAGCAGTGACAGCTCTGGAAACACCATATATTTT. Translated, it gives CASSDSSGNTIYF.

This clonotype was recorded at least ten times. The V gene is TRBV7-9, the J gene TRBJ1-2; no reliable D call. Germline values: CDR1 SEHNR, CDR2 FQNEAQ (reference sequence). The CDR3 has 14 amino acids. Trimming left V 1 base short and J 7 bases short, with 13 bases between. CDR3 DNA sequence: TGTGCCAGCAGCTTAGAGGCCAGTTCTACTGGCTACACCTTC. Translation gives CASSLEASSTGYTF.

The V gene is TRBV5-4, the J gene TRBJ2-7; the D gene is possibly TRBD1 (6 bases). The CDR3 is 15 amino acids. V lost 3 bases and J 0 bases, leaving 13 bases between the germline ends. Germline CDR1 is SGHNT and CDR2 is YYREEE (reference sequence). The CDR3 spells CASSSGAASSYEQYF. CDR3 DNA sequence: TGTGCCAGCAGCTCAGGGGCCGCGAGCTCCTACGAGCAGTACTTC.

This clonotype was counted between two and nine times. This chain joins TRBV25-1 and TRBJ1-5; D is unresolved. Germline CDR1 is MGHDK and CDR2 is SYGVNS. V was cut by 0 bases and J by 5 bases, with 8 bases left in between. This CDR3 is built from 14 residues. CDR3 sequence: CASSEYGSHQPQHF. The CDR3 DNA reads as TGTGCCAGCAGTGAATATGGCAGCCATCAGCCCCAGCATTTT.

This sequence joins TRBV20-1 and TRBJ1-4; D is possibly TRBD1 (5 bases). V lost 3 bases, J lost 3 bases, and 8 bases lay in between. The germline CDR1 and CDR2 sequences are DFQATT and SNEGSKA (reference sequence). CDR3 length: 13 amino acids. The CDR3 DNA is TGCAGTGCTAGGCGGACATCTAATGAAAAACTGTTTTTT. This codes for CSARRTSNEKLFF.

This clonotype showed up just a few times. The chain links TRBV9 to TRBJ2-1; possibly TRBD2 for D (6 bases). V was shortened by 4 bases and J by 1 base, with 15 bases between the two germline ends. Germline CDR1 SGDLS, CDR2 YYNGEE. The CDR3 has 16 amino acids. CDR3 sequence: CASSPREAPSYNEQFF. The CDR3 nucleotides read TGTGCCAGCAGCCCGCGGGAAGCGCCATCCTACAATGAGCAGTTCTTC.

There are many counts of this clonotype. The chain joins TRBV5-5 to TRBJ2-1, with TRBD2 matching over 11 bases. The CDR3 is made up of 16 amino acids. The ends lost 6 bases at V and 1 base at J; junction bases unmatched: 6. Germline assignment: CDR1 SGHKS and CDR2 YYEKEE (reference sequence). This CDR3 reads CASTAGTSGSYNEQFF. The DNA of the CDR3 is TGTGCCAGCACCGCCGGGACTAGCGGATCCTACAATGAGCAGTTCTTC.

This clonotype was found many times. Written as DNA, the CDR3 is TGTGCCAGCAGTTACTCGATAGGAAGCGGTCAGCCCCAGCATTTT. Protein product: CASSYSIGSGQPQHF. The chain carries TRBV6-5 and TRBJ1-5; D unclear. V was pared by 0 bases and J by 6 bases, with 12 bases between. The germline CDR1 and CDR2 sequences are MNHEY and SVGAGI. The CDR3 runs to 15 residues.

Many counts were recorded for this clonotype. The chain couples TRBV11-2 to TRBJ2-3; 11 bases are a match to TRBD1. Trimming took 7 bases from V and 2 from J; bases not matched to a gene: 17. CDR1 is SGHAT, CDR2 FQNNGV, per germline. CDR3 length: 19 residues. CDR3 sequence reads: CASNPTRGQGAQDTDTQYF. CDR3 bases: TGTGCCAGCAACCCCACCCGTGGACAGGGGGCGCAGGACACAGATACGCAGTATTTT.

V and J are TRBV11-3 and TRBJ2-1; 7 bases fit TRBD1. Germline lookup yields CDR1 SGHNT and CDR2 YENEEA. Unmatched junction bases numbered 4, after V lost 5 bases and J lost 3 bases. This CDR3 region has 14 residues. This chain's CDR3 is CASSRDSFYNEQFF. CDR3 DNA: TGTGCCAGCAGCCGGGACAGTTTCTACAATGAGCAGTTCTTC.